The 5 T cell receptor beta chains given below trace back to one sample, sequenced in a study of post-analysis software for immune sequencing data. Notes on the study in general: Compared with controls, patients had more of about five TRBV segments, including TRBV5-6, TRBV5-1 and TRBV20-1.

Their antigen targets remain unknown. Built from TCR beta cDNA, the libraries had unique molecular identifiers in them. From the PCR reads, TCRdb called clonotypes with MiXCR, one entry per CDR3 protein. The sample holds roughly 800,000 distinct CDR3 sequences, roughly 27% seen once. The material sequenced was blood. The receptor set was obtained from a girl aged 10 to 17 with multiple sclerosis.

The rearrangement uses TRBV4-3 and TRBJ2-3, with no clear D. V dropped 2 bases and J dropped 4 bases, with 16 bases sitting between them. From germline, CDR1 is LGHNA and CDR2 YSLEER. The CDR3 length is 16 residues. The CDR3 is CASSQLSSNSSDTQYF. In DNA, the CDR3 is TGCGCCAGCAGCCAATTGAGCTCTAATAGCTCAGATACGCAGTATTTT.

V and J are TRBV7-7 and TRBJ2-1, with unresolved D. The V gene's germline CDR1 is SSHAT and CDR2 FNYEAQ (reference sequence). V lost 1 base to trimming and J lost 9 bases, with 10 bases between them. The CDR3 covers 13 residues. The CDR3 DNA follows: TGTGCCAGCAGCTTAGAACCTCGCGGTGAGCAGTTCTTC. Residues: CASSLEPRGEQFF.

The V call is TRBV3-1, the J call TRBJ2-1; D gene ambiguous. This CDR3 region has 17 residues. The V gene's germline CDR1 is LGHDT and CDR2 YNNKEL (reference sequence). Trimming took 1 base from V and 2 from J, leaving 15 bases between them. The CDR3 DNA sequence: TGTGCCAGCAGCCAAGCTCCCTTTTCCTTGGCCTACAATGAGCAGTTCTTC. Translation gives CASSQAPFSLAYNEQFF.

The CDR3 sequence is CASSQGSFYGYTF. The DNA of the CDR3 is TGCGCCAGCAGCCAAGGCAGTTTCTATGGCTACACCTTC. V is TRBV4-3 and J is TRBJ1-2; D is undetermined. The CDR3 length is 13 residues. V was pared by 1 base and J by 4 bases, with 7 bases between. The germline V gene has CDR1 LGHNA and CDR2 YSLEER.

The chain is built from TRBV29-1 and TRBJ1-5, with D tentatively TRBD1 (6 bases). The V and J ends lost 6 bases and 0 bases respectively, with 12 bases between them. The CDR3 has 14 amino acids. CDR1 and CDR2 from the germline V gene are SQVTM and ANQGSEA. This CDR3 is CSVLDRFSNQPQHF. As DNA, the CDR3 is TGCAGCGTCTTGGACAGATTTAGCAATCAGCCCCAGCATTTT.